These 25 T cell receptor beta chains originate from one sample sequenced in a study of blood T cell repertoires in COVID-19. The data were produced by immunoSEQ multiplex PCR, yet TCRdb's version contains in-frame clones alone and is incomplete. The table has nearly 200,000 clones, around 85% seen once. The sequencing input was peripheral blood. These receptors were taken from a woman aged 70-85 years with acute or convalescent COVID-19.

This clone was detected only a few times. CDR3 amino acids: CASTSTDNSPLHF. Written as DNA, the CDR3 is TGTGCCAGTACTAGTACTGATAATTCACCCCTCCACTTT. The chain links TRBV19 to TRBJ1-6, with no clear D. In germline, CDR1 is LNHDA, CDR2 SQIVND (reference sequence). The V end was cut by 7 bases, the J end by 5 bases, with 9 bases between. The CDR3 extends over 13 amino acids. Together with reference TRBV19 and TRBJ1-6, the CDR3 gives the full variable domain: DGGITQSPKYLFRKEGQNVTLSCEQNLNHDAMYWYRQDPGQGLRLIYYSQIVNDFQKGDIAEGYSVSREKKESFPLTVTSAQKNPTAFYLCASTSTDNSPLHFGNGTRLTVT.

The CDR3 DNA is TGTGCCAGCAGCTTAGCGGGGGCGGATCCCTCCTACGAGCAGTACTTC. It specifies CASSLAGADPSYEQYF. V and J are TRBV7-6 and TRBJ2-7; weak D call: TRBD1 (6 bases). CDR3 length: 16 residues. Trimming stripped 0 bases from V and 0 bases from J, with 12 bases between. Germline V gives CDR1 SGHVS, CDR2 FNYEAQ.

The chain has TRBV11-2 and TRBJ2-7; the match to TRBD2 covers 12 bases. The CDR3 length is 15 residues. V gave up 3 bases and J gave up 5 bases; unmatched junction bases: 5. CDR1 is SGHAT, CDR2 FQNNGV, per germline. The CDR3 DNA is TGTGCCAGCAGCTTGAGACTAGCGGGGGATAACGAGCAGTACTTC. Translated: CASSLRLAGDNEQYF.

The CDR3 DNA follows: TGTGCCAGCAGCTTAGCGGGAGGTTACACAGATACGCAGTATTTT. Translated: CASSLAGGYTDTQYF. V usage is TRBV7-9 and J usage is TRBJ2-3; D is possibly TRBD2 (6 bases). Trimming took off 0 bases at V and 2 bases at J, with 9 bases between the two ends. This CDR3 is 15 amino acids long. From germline, CDR1 is SEHNR and CDR2 FQNEAQ (reference sequence). The entire variable domain, with the rest obtained from reference TRBV7-9 and TRBJ2-3, is as follows: DTGVSQNPRHKITKRGQNVTFRCDPISEHNRLYWYRQTLGQGPEFLTYFQNEAQLEKSRLLSDRFSAERPKGSFSTLEIQRTEQGDSAMYLCASSLAGGYTDTQYFGPGTRLTVL.

This clone was found a few times. V usage is TRBV19 and J usage is TRBJ1-5; no definite D call. CDR1 LNHDA and CDR2 SQIVND come from the germline V gene (reference sequence). The CDR3 contains 15 residues. Deletions cut 3 bases from V and 5 bases from J, with 14 bases between. This CDR3 is CASSILLRLDQPQHF. CDR3 bases: TGTGCCAGTAGTATCCTTTTGCGGCTCGATCAGCCCCAGCATTTT.

This chain connects TRBV10-3 to TRBJ1-1, with TRBD1 matching over 11 bases. With 10 bases clipped from V and 1 base from J, the junction kept 8 bases outside the gene matches. This CDR3 region has 15 residues. CDR1 and CDR2 from the germline V gene are ENHRY and SYGVKD. CDR3 amino acids: CATRRTGGTNTEAFF. The DNA of the CDR3 is TGTGCCACCAGGCGGACAGGGGGCACGAACACTGAAGCTTTCTTT.

This clone came up once. Sequence at one end of the junction differs from germline and may be a read error. The J gene is TRBJ1-3, the V gene TRBV10-3; no clear D. Germline lookup yields CDR1 ENHRY and CDR2 SYGVKD. The CDR3 has 13 amino acids. Here the CDR3 reads CAISESEGSTIYF. The CDR3 coding sequence is TGTGCCATCAGTGAGTCTGAGGGAAGCACCATATATTTT.

V usage is TRBV18 and J usage is TRBJ2-3, with a possible D match to TRBD1 (5 bases). Germline CDR1 reads KGHSH; CDR2 reads LQKENI. V lost 3 bases and J lost 6, with 7 bases in between. CDR3 size: 12 residues. The CDR3 bases are TGTGCCAGCTCACCGAAGGGGGATACGCAGTATTTT. Amino acid sequence: CASSPKGDTQYF.

The chain is built from TRBV6-2 or TRBV6-3 and TRBJ2-2, with TRBD2 matching over 11 bases. V lost 8 bases and J lost 3; bases outside the gene matches: 11. The CDR3 sequence is 17 residues long. Germline lookup yields CDR1 MNHEY and CDR2 SVGEGT. In nucleotides, the CDR3 is TGTGCCAGCGGATACTCCGGGACTAGCGGATACACCGGGGAGCTGTTTTTT. Amino acids: CASGYSGTSGYTGELFF.

This rearrangement joins TRBV13 to TRBJ1-3; 10 bases match TRBD1. V was pared by 5 bases and J by 11 bases, with 21 bases of the junction left unmatched. CDR3 size: 18 residues. Per germline, CDR1 PRHDT and CDR2 FYEKMQ (reference sequence). Written as DNA, the CDR3 is TGTGCCAGCAGCCAAAATTCACCCGGAGGACAGGGGGGTATGGCCATATATTTT. Its protein is CASSQNSPGGQGGMAIYF. The variable domain in full, completed from reference TRBV13 and TRBJ1-3, reads AAGVIQSPRHLIKEKRETATLKCYPIPRHDTVYWYQQGPGQDPQFLISFYEKMQSDKGSIPDRFSAQQFSDYHSELNMSSLELGDSALYFCASSQNSPGGQGGMAIYFGEGSWLTVV.

The CDR3 sequence is CAISESGIPGELFF. CDR3 bases: TGTGCCATCAGTGAATCAGGGATCCCCGGGGAGCTGTTTTTT. The V gene is TRBV10-3, the J gene TRBJ2-2; D perhaps matches TRBD1 (5 bases). The CDR3 loop spans 14 amino acids. V was shortened by 3 bases and J by 6 bases, with 11 bases between the two germline ends. Looked up from germline, CDR1 is ENHRY and CDR2 is SYGVKD.

The chain joins TRBV5-5 to TRBJ2-3, with D tentatively TRBD1 (5 bases). The germline gives CDR1 SGHKS, CDR2 YYEKEE (reference sequence). The CDR3 covers 16 residues. The germline V and J ends were trimmed by 1 base and 2 bases, with 14 bases remaining between them. CDR3: CASSLLFLGPTDTQYF. The CDR3 DNA reads as TGTGCCAGCAGCTTGCTATTCCTGGGGCCCACAGATACGCAGTATTTT.

The chain couples TRBV9 to TRBJ2-1, with TRBD1 matching 7 bases. CDR1 is SGDLS, CDR2 YYNGEE, per germline. V shed 5 bases and J 6 bases; nucleotides not matched to a gene: 17. This CDR3 region has 17 residues. In DNA, the CDR3 is TGTGCCAGCAGTCGCCGGGACAGTCGTGTAGGGGGCAATGAGCAGTTCTTC. It translates to CASSRRDSRVGGNEQFF.

The V call is TRBV6-6, the J call TRBJ2-5; TRBD1 agrees at 8 bases. The CDR3 spans 13 residues. Germline V gene sequence: CDR1 MNHNY, CDR2 SVGAGI (reference sequence). Here the CDR3 reads CRPNPGQEFDQYF. The CDR3, as DNA: TGTCGTCCAAATCCGGGACAGGAATTTGACCAGTACTTC.

This clone was found once. The V and J genes are TRBV5-4 and TRBJ2-2, with unresolved D. Germline V CDR1 and CDR2: SGHNT, YYREEE (reference sequence). V was shortened by 0 bases and J by 8 bases, with 5 bases between the two germline ends. This CDR3 has 12 amino acids. Here the CDR3 DNA reads TGTGCCAGCAGCTTGGTCAAAGGGGAGCTGTTTTTT. Protein: CASSLVKGELFF. The variable domain in full, completed from reference TRBV5-4 and TRBJ2-2, reads ETGVTQSPTHLIKTRGQQVTLRCSSQSGHNTVSWYQQALGQGPQFIFQYYREEENGRGNFPPRFSGLQFPNYSSELNVNALELDDSALYLCASSLVKGELFFGEGSRLTVL.

This clone showed up just once. The chain carries TRBV12-3 or TRBV12-4 and TRBJ2-1, with D possibly being TRBD1 (6 bases). Trimming pared 2 bases from V and 7 bases from J, leaving 6 bases between. The length of the CDR3 is 12 residues. The CDR3 protein is CASSLTGNEQFF. CDR3 bases: TGTGCCAGCAGTTTAACAGGGAATGAGCAGTTCTTC.

A single count supports this clone. V and J are TRBV4-2 and TRBJ2-7; D unresolved. Trimming took off 0 bases at V and 0 bases at J, with 9 bases between the two ends. CDR1 and CDR2 from the germline V gene are LGHNA and YNFKEQ. The CDR3 totals 15 residues. CDR3 amino acids: CASSQEPTNSYEQYF. CDR3 DNA sequence: TGTGCCAGCAGCCAAGAACCTACCAACTCCTACGAGCAGTACTTC.

The rearrangement links TRBV6-5 to TRBJ2-1; unclear D gene. The CDR3 consists of 13 residues. Germline CDR1 MNHEY, CDR2 SVGAGI. V gave up 5 bases and J gave up 2 bases, with 7 bases separating them. This CDR3 reads CASSPGPYNEQFF. DNA of the CDR3: TGTGCCAGCAGTCCAGGCCCCTACAATGAGCAGTTCTTC.

The chain has TRBV28 and TRBJ1-2; 8 bases are shared with TRBD1. The CDR3 runs to 12 residues. V was clipped by 8 bases and J by 7 bases; unmatched bases: 6. In germline, CDR1 is MDHEN, CDR2 SYDVKM. The chain's CDR3 is CASQGQDGGYTF. CDR3 DNA: TGTGCCAGCCAGGGACAGGATGGTGGCTACACCTTC.

The CDR3 protein is CASSNFGGQGPPAQHF. Here the CDR3 DNA reads TGTGCCAGCAGCAATTTCGGGGGACAGGGCCCGCCAGCCCAGCATTTT. The chain employs TRBV21-1 and TRBJ1-5; the table's D call, TRBD1, has no DNA check behind it. TRBV21-1 counts as a pseudogene. The CDR3 contains 16 residues.

The J gene is TRBJ1-5, the V gene TRBV19; D is possibly TRBD1 (5 bases). The CDR3 extends over 16 amino acids. Between the trimmed V and J ends, which lost 7 bases and 4 bases, there was a span of 20 bases. Germline CDR1 reads LNHDA; CDR2 reads SQIVND (reference sequence). The CDR3 loop reads CASTPSRGTLNQPQHF. CDR3 DNA sequence: TGTGCCAGTACCCCCTCACGGGGGACCTTGAATCAGCCCCAGCATTTT.

As concerns this clone: The same CDR3 arises from other DNA sequences in this sample as well. This chain uses TRBV2 with TRBJ2-1; 13 bases line up with TRBD2. V was clipped by 5 bases and J by 3 bases; unmatched bases: 1. Germline V gene sequence: CDR1 SNHLY, CDR2 FYNNEI. The CDR3 covers 15 residues. In DNA form, the CDR3 reads TGTGCCAGCAGTAGGACTAGCGGGAGCTACAATGAGCAGTTCTTC. Translation gives CASSRTSGSYNEQFF.

Comment on this clone: This CDR3 is also generated by other DNA sequences in the sample. This CDR3 is CASSKAGGSTDTQYF. DNA for the CDR3: TGTGCCAGCAGCAAAGCAGGGGGCTCGACAGATACGCAGTATTTT. The chain combines TRBV7-3 with TRBJ2-3, with 8 bases that match TRBD1. The CDR3 totals 15 residues. Germline CDR1 reads SGHTA; CDR2 reads FQGTGA. The V gene end was trimmed by 5 bases and the J gene end by 3 bases; junction bases not matched to a gene: 7.

This chain connects TRBV6-5 to TRBJ2-1; 14 bases agree with TRBD2. Germline CDR1 reads MNHEY; CDR2 reads SVGAGI. V was pared by 6 bases and J by 8 bases, with 6 bases of the junction left unmatched. This CDR3 region has 15 residues. CDR3 bases: TGTGCCAGCAGCCTGGGACTAGCGGGAGTTGATGAGCAGTTCTTC. Its translation: CASSLGLAGVDEQFF.

The rearrangement links TRBV6-5 to TRBJ1-4; no definite D call. Germline V gene data show CDR1 as MNHEY and CDR2 as SVGAGI. The CDR3 sequence is 12 residues long. V lost 5 bases and J lost 6, with 7 bases in between. DNA for the CDR3: TGTGCCAGCAGTCGGTTGGATGAAAAACTGTTTTTT. As protein: CASSRLDEKLFF.